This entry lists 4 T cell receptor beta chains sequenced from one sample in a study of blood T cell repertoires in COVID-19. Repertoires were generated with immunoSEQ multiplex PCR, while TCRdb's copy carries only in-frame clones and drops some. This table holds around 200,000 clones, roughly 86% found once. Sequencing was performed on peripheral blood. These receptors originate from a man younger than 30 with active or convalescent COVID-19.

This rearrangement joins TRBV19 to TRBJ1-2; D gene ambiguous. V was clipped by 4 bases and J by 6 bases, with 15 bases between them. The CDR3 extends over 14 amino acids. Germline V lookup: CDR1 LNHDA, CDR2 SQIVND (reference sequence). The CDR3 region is CASSNLVEGHGYTF. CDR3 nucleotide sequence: TGTGCCAGTAGTAATCTCGTGGAGGGTCATGGCTACACCTTC.

In DNA, the CDR3 is TGCGCCAGCAGCCCAGAACGGGGGATTGAGCAGTTCTTC. Amino acid sequence: CASSPERGIEQFF. The chain couples TRBV4-3 to TRBJ2-1; tentatively, D is TRBD2 (6 bases). Deletions cut 4 bases from V and 9 bases from J, with 13 bases between. CDR1 is LGHNA and CDR2 is YSLEER in the germline V gene. The length of the CDR3 is 13 residues.

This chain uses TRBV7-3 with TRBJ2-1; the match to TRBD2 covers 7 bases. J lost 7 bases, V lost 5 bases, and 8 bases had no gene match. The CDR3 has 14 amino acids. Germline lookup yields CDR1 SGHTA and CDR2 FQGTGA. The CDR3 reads CASSPNVGGNEQFF. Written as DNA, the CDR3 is TGTGCCAGCAGCCCGAACGTCGGGGGGAATGAGCAGTTCTTC.

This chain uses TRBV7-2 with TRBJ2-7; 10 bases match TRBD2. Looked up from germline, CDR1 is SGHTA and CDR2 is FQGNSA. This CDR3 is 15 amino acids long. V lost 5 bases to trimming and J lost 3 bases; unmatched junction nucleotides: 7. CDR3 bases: TGTGCCAGCAGCCAAGGACTAGCGGTTCGCTACGAGCAGTACTTC. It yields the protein CASSQGLAVRYEQYF.